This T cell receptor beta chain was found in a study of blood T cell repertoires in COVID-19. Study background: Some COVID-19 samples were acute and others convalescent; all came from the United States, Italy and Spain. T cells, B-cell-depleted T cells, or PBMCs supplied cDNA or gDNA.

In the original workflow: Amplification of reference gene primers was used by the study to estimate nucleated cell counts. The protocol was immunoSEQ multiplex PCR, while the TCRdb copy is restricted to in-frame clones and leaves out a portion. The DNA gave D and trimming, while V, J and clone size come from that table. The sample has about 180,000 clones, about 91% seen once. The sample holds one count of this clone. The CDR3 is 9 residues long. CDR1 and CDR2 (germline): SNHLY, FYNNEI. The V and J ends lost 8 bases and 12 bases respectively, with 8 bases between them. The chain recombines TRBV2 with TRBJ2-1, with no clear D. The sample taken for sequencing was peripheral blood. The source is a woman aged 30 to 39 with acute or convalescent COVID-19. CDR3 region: CASGPRQFF. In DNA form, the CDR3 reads TGTGCCAGCGGCCCCCGGCAGTTCTTC. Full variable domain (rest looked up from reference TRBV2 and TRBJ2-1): EPEVTQTPSHQVTQMGQEVILRCVPISNHLYFYWYRQILGQKVEFLVSFYNNEISEKSEIFDDQFSVERPDGSNFTLKIRSTKLEDSAMYFCASGPRQFFGPGTRLTVL.